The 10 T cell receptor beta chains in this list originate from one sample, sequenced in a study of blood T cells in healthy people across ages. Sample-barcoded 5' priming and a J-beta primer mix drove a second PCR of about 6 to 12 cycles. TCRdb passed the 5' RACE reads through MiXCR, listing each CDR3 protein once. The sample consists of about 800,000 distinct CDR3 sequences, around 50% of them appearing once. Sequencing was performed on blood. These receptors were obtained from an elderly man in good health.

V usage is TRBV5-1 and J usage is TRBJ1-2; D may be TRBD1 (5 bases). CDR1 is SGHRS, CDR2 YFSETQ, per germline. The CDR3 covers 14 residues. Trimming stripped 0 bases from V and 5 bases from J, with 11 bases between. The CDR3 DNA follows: TGCGCCAGCAGCTTGGACGGGGCCCCTTATGGCTACACCTTC. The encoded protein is CASSLDGAPYGYTF.

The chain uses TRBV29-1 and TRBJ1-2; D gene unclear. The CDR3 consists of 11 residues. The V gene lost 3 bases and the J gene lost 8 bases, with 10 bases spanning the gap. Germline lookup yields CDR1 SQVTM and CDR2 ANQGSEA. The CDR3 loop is CSVDLGRGYTF. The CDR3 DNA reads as TGCAGCGTTGATCTTGGACGGGGCTACACCTTC.

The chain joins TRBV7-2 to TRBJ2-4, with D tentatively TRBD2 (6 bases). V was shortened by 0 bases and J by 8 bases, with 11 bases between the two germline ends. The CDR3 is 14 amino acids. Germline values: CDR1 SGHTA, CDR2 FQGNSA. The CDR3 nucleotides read TGTGCCAGCAGCTTAGCGACAAGGAGGGACATTCAGTACTTC. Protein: CASSLATRRDIQYF.

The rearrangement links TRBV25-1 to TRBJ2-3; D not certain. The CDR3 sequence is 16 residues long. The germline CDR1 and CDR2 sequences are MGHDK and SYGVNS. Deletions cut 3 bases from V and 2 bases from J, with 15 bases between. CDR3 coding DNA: TGTGCCAGCAGTGATGTAGGAGCTGAACCCACAGATACGCAGTATTTT. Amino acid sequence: CASSDVGAEPTDTQYF.

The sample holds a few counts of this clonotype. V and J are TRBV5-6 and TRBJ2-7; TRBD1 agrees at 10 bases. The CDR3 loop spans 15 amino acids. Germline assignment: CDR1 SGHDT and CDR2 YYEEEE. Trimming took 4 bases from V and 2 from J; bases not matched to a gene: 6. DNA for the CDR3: TGTGCCAGCAGCGGGTTAGGACAGGGGGCCTACGAGCAGTACTTC. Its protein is CASSGLGQGAYEQYF.

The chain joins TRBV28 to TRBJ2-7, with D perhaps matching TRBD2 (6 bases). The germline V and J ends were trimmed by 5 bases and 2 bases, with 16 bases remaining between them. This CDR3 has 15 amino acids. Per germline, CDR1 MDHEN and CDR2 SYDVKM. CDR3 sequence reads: CASSPSSSETYEQYF. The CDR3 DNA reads TGTGCCAGCAGTCCATCGTCTAGCGAGACCTACGAGCAGTACTTC. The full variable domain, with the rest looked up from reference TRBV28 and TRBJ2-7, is DVKVTQSSRYLVKRTGEKVFLECVQDMDHENMFWYRQDPGLGLRLIYFSYDVKMKEKGDIPEGYSVSREKKERFSLILESASTNQTSMYLCASSPSSSETYEQYFGPGTRLTVT.

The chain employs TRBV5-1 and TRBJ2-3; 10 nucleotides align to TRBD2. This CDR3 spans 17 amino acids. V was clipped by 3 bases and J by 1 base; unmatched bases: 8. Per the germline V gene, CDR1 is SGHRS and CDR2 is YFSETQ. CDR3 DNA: TGCGCCAGCAGCTCACTTCCTCTAGCGGGGGGCACAGATACGCAGTATTTT. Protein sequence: CASSSLPLAGGTDTQYF.

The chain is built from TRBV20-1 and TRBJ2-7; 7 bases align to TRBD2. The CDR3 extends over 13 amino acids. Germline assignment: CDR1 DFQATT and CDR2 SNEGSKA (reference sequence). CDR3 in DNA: TGCAGGAACACCGGGCGGGAGAGGTACGAGCAGTACTTC. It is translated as CRNTGRERYEQYF.

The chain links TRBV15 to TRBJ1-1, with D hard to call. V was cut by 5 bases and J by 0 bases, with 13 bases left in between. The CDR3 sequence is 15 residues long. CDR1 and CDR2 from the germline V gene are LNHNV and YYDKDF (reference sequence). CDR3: CATSGQIGMNTEAFF. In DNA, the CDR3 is TGTGCCACCAGCGGGCAGATCGGGATGAACACTGAAGCTTTCTTT.

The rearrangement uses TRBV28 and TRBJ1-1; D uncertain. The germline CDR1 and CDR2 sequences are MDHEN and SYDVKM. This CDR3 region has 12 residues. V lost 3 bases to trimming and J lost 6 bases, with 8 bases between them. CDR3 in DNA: TGTGCCAGCAGTTTGAGGAGGGCTGAAGCTTTCTTT. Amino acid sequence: CASSLRRAEAFF.